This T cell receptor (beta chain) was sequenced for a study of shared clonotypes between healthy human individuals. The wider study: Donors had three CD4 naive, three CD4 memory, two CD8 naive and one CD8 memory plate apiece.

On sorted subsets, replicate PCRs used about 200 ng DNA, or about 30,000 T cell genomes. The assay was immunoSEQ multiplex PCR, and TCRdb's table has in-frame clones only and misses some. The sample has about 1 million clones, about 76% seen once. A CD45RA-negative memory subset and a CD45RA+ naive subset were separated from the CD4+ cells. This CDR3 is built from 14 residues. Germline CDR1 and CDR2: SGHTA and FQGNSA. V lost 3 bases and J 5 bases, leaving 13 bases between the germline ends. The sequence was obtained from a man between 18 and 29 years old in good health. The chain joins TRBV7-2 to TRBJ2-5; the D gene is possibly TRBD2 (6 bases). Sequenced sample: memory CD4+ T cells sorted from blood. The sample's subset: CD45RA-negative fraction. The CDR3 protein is CASSFRGGRETQYF. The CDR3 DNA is TGTGCCAGCAGCTTTCGGGGTGGGAGGGAGACCCAGTACTTC.